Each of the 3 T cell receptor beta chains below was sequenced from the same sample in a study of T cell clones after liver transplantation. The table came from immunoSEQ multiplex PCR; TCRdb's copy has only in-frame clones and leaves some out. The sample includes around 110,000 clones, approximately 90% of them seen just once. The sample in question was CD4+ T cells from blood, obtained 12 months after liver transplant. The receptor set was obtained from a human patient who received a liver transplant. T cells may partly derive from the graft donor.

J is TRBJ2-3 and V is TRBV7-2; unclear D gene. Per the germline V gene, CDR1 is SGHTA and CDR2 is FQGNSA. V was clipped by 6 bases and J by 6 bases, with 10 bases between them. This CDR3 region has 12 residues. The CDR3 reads CASRGNEDTQYF. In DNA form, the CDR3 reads TGTGCCAGCAGGGGGAACGAGGATACGCAGTATTTT.

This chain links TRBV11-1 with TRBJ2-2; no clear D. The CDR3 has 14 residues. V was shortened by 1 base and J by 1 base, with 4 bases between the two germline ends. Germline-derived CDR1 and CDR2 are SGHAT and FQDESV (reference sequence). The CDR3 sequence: CASSLVRNTGELFF. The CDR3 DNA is TGTGCCAGCAGCTTAGTTCGGAACACCGGGGAGCTGTTTTTT. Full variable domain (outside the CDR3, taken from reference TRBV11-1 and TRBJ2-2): EAEVAQSPRYKITEKSQAVAFWCDPISGHATLYWYRQILGQGPELLVQFQDESVVDDSQLPKDRFSAERLKGVDSTLKIQPAELGDSAMYLCASSLVRNTGELFFGEGSRLTVL.

CDR3 in DNA: TGTGCCAGCAGCTCCCAGGTCGGGGGGGATACGCAGTATTTT. Translation: CASSSQVGGDTQYF. The genes are TRBV7-2 and TRBJ2-3, with 7 bases aligning to TRBD2. Germline V gene data show CDR1 as SGHTA and CDR2 as FQGNSA. The CDR3 is made up of 14 amino acids. V trimming: 4 bases; J trimming: 6 bases; junction bases outside the gene matches: 7.